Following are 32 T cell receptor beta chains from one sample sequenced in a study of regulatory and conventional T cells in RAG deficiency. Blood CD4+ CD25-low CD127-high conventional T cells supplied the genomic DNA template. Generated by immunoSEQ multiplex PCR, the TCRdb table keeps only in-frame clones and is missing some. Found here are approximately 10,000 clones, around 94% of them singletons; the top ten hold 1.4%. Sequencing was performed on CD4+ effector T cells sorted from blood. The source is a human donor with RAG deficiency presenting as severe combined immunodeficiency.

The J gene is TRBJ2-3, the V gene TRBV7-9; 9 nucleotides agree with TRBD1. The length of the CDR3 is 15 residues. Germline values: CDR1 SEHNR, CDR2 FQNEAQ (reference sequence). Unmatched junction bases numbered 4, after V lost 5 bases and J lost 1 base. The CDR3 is CASSPQGARTDTQYF. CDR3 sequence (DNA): TGTGCCAGCAGCCCACAGGGGGCTCGCACAGATACGCAGTATTTT.

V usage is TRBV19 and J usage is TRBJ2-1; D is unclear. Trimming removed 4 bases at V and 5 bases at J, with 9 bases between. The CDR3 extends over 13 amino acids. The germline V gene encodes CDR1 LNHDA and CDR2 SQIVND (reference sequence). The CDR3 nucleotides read TGTGCCAGTAGTACTAATCTTCACAATGAGCAGTTCTTC. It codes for CASSTNLHNEQFF.

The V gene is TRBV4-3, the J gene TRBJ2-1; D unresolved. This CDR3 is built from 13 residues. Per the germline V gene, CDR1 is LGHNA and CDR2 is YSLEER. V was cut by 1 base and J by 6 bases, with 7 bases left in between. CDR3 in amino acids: CASSQGLLNEQFF. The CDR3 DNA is TGCGCCAGCAGCCAAGGACTCCTCAATGAGCAGTTCTTC.

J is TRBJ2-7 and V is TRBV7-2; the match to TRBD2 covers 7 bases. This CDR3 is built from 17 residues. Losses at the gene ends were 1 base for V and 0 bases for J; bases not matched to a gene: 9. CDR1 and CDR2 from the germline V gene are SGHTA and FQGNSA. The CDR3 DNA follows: TGTGCCAGCAGCTTAGTGTTAGCGGGTTTTATCTCCTACGAGCAGTACTTC. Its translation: CASSLVLAGFISYEQYF.

The CDR3 coding sequence is TGCAGCGTTGGACAGGGAAACTATGGCTACACCTTC. This sequence encodes CSVGQGNYGYTF. The chain uses TRBV29-1 and TRBJ1-2, with TRBD1 matching 7 bases. The V and J ends lost 4 bases and 2 bases, in that order; junction bases with no gene match: 1. Per the germline V gene, CDR1 is SQVTM and CDR2 is ANQGSEA. The CDR3 runs to 12 residues.

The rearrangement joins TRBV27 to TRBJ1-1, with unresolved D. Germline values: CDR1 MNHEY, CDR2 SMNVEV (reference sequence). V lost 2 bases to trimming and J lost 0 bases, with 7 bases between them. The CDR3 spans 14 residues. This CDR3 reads CASSLMGLNTEAFF. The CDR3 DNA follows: TGTGCCAGCAGTTTAATGGGGTTGAACACTGAAGCTTTCTTT.

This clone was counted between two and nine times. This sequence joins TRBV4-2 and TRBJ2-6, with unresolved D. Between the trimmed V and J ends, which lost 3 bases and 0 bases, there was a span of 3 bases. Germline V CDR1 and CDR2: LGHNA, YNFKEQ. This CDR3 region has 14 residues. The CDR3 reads CASSHSSGANVLTF. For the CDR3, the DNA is TGTGCCAGCAGCCACAGCTCTGGGGCCAACGTCCTGACTTTC.

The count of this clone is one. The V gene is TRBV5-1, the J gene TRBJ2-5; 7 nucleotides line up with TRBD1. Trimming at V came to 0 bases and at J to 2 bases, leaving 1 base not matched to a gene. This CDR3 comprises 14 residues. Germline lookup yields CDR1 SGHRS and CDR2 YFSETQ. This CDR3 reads CASSLGRGQETQYF. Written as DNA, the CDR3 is TGCGCCAGCAGCTTGGGCAGGGGGCAAGAGACCCAGTACTTC. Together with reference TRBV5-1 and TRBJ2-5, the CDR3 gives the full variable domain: KAGVTQTPRYLIKTRGQQVTLSCSPISGHRSVSWYQQTPGQGLQFLFEYFSETQRNKGNFPGRFSGRQFSNSRSEMNVSTLELGDSALYLCASSLGRGQETQYFGPGTRLLVL.

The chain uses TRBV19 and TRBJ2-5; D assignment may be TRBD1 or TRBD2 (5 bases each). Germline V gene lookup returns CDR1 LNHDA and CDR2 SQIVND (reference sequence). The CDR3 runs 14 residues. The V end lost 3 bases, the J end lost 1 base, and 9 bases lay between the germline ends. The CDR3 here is CASSIWGIQETQYF. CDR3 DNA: TGTGCCAGTAGTATCTGGGGGATCCAAGAGACCCAGTACTTC.

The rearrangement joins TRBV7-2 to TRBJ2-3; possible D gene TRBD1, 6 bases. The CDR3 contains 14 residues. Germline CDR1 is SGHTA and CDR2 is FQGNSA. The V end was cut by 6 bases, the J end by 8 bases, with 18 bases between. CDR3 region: CASSLQGPSGTQYF. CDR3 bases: TGTGCCAGCAGTTTACAGGGCCCCTCAGGTACGCAGTATTTT.

CDR3 region: CASSLTGTVPNEQFF. For the CDR3, the DNA is TGCGCCAGCAGCTTAACCGGGACAGTCCCCAATGAGCAGTTCTTC. V usage is TRBV5-1 and J usage is TRBJ2-1; 7 nucleotides line up with TRBD1. V lost 2 bases to trimming and J lost 6 bases; unmatched junction nucleotides: 8. This CDR3 comprises 15 residues. Germline loops: CDR1 SGHRS, CDR2 YFSETQ.

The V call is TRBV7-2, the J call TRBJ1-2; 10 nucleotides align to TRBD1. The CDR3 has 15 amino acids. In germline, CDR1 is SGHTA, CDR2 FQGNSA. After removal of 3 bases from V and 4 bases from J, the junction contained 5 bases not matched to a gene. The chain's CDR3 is CASSFRTGGAYGYTF. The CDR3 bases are TGTGCCAGCAGCTTCAGGACAGGGGGAGCCTATGGCTACACCTTC.

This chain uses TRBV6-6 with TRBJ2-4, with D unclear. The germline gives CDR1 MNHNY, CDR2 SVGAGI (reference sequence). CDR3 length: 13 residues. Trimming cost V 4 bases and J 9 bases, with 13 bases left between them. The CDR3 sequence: CASSSGPFGIQYF. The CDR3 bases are TGTGCCAGCAGTTCCGGGCCCTTCGGCATTCAGTACTTC.

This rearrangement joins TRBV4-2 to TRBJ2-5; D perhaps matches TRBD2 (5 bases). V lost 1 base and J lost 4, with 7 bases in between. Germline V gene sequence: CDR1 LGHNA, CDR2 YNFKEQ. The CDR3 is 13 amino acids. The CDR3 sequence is CASSQGGRETQYF. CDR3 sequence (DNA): TGTGCCAGCAGCCAAGGAGGGAGAGAGACCCAGTACTTC.

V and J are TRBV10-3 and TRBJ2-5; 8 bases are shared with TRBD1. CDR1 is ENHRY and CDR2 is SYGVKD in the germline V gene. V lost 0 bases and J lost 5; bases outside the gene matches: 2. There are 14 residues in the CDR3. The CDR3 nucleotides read TGTGCCATCAGTGAGTCGCGGACAGGGGAGACCCAGTACTTC. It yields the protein CAISESRTGETQYF.

The CDR3 DNA reads as TGTGCCAGCTCGGGACAGGGGGCCTCTGGGGCCAACGTCCTGACTTTC. It is translated as CASSGQGASGANVLTF. This sequence joins TRBV18 and TRBJ2-6, with 12 bases fitting TRBD1. In germline, CDR1 is KGHSH, CDR2 LQKENI. With 6 bases clipped from V and 0 bases from J, the junction kept 0 bases outside the gene matches. CDR3 length: 16 residues. The complete variable domain, with remaining parts taken from reference TRBV18 and TRBJ2-6, reads NAGVMQNPRHLVRRRGQEARLRCSPMKGHSHVYWYRQLPEEGLKFMVYLQKENIIDESGMPKERFSAEFPKEGPSILRIQQVVRGDSAAYFCASSGQGASGANVLTFGAGSRLTVL.

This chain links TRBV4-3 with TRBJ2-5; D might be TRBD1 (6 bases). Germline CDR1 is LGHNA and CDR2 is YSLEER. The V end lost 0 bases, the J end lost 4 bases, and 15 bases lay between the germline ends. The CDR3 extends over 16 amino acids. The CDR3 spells CASSQDRQGWRETQYF. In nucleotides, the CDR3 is TGCGCCAGCAGCCAAGATCGGCAGGGGTGGCGAGAGACCCAGTACTTC.

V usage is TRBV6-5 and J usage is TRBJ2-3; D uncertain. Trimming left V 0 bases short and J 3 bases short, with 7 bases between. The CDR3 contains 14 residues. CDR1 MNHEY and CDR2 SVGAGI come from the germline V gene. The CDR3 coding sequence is TGTGCCAGCAGTTACTCGGCTGTAACAGATACGCAGTATTTT. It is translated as CASSYSAVTDTQYF.

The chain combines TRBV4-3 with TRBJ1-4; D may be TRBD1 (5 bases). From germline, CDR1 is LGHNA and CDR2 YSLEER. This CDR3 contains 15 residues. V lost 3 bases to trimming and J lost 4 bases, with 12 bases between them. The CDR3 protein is CASSHIGTHNEKLFF. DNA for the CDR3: TGCGCCAGCAGCCACATAGGGACGCATAATGAAAAACTGTTTTTT.

The CDR3 is CASSLSDGFHTEAFF. DNA of the CDR3: TGTGCCAGCAGCTTGTCGGACGGATTCCACACTGAAGCTTTCTTT. The gene calls are TRBV11-2 and TRBJ1-1; D gene uncertain. The CDR3 covers 15 residues. Germline loops: CDR1 SGHAT, CDR2 FQNNGV. Trimming stripped 3 bases from V and 3 bases from J, with 14 bases between.

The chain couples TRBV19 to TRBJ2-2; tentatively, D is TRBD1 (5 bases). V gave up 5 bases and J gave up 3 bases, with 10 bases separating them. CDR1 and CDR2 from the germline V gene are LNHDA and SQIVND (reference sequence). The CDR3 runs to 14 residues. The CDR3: CASSPQGYTGELFF. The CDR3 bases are TGTGCCAGTAGTCCTCAGGGATACACCGGGGAGCTGTTTTTT.

The CDR3 spells CASRSTGYYGYTF. CDR3 bases: TGTGCCAGTAGGTCGACAGGGTACTATGGCTACACCTTC. The rearrangement links TRBV19 to TRBJ1-2, with TRBD1 identical over 7 bases. Germline assignment: CDR1 LNHDA and CDR2 SQIVND (reference sequence). The CDR3 is made up of 13 amino acids. J was trimmed by 3 bases and V by 6 bases; bases with no gene match: 4.

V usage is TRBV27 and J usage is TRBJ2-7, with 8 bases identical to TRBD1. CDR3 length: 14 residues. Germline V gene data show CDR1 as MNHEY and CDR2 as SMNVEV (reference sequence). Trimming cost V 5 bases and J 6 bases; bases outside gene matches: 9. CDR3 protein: CASSPDRGSGEQYF. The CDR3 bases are TGTGCCAGCAGTCCCGACAGGGGCTCGGGCGAGCAGTACTTC.

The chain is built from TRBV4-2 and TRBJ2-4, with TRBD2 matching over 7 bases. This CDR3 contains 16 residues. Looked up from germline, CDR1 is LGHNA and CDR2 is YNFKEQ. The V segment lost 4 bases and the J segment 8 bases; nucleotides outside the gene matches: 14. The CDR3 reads CASSPRSSWEGDIQYF. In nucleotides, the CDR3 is TGTGCCAGCAGCCCTAGGAGCAGTTGGGAGGGAGACATTCAGTACTTC.

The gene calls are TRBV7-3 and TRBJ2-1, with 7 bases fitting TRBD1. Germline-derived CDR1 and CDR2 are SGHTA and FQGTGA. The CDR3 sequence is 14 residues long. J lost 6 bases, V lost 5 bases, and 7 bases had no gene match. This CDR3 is CASSPYDRVNEQFF. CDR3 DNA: TGTGCCAGCAGCCCTTATGACAGGGTCAATGAGCAGTTCTTC.

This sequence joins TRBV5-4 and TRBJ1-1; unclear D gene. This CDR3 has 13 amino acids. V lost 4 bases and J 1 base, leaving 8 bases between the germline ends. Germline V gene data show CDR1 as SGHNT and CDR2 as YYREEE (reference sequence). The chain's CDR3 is CASSLSSNTEAFF. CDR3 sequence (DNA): TGTGCCAGCAGCCTTAGCTCGAACACTGAAGCTTTCTTT.

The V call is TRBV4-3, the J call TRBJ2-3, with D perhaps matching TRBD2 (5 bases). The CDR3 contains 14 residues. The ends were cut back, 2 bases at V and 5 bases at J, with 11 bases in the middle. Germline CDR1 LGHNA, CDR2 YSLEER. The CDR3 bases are TGCGCCAGCAGCCAAATGGGTCGGGGAGATACGCAGTATTTT. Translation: CASSQMGRGDTQYF.

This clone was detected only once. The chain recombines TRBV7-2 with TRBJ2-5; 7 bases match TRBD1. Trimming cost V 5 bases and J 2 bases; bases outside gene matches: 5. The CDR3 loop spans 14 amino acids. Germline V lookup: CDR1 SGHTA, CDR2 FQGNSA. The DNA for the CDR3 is TGTGCCAGCAGCGTCGGGACAGCTCAAGAGACCCAGTACTTC. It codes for CASSVGTAQETQYF. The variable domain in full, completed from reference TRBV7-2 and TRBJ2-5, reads GAGVSQSPSNKVTEKGKDVELRCDPISGHTALYWYRQSLGQGLEFLIYFQGNSAPDKSGLPSDRFSAERTGGSVSTLTIQRTQQEDSAVYLCASSVGTAQETQYFGPGTRLLVL.

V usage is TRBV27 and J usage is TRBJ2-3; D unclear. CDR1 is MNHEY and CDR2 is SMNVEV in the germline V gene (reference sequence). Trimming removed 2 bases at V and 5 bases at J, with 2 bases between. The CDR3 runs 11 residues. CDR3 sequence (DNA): TGTGCCAGCAGTTTAGGAGATACGCAGTATTTT. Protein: CASSLGDTQYF.

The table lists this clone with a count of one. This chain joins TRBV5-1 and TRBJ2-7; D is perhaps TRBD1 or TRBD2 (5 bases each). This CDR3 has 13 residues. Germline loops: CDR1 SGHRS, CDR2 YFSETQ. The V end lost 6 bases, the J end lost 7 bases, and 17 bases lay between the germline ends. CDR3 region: CASTGPEWGEQYF. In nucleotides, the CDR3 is TGCGCCAGCACCGGACCGGAGTGGGGGGAGCAGTACTTC. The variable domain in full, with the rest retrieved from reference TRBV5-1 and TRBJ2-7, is KAGVTQTPRYLIKTRGQQVTLSCSPISGHRSVSWYQQTPGQGLQFLFEYFSETQRNKGNFPGRFSGRQFSNSRSEMNVSTLELGDSALYLCASTGPEWGEQYFGPGTRLTVT.

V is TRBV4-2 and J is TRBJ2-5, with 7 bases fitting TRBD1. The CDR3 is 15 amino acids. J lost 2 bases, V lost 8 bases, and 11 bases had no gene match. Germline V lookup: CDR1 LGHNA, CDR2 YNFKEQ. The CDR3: CASREGAQGQETQYF. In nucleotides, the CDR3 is TGTGCCAGCCGTGAGGGGGCCCAGGGGCAAGAGACCCAGTACTTC.

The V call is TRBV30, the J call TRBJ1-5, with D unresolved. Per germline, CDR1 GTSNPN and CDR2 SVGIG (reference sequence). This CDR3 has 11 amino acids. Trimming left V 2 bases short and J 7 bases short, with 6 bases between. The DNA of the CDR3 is TGTGCCTGGAGTACGGGGCAGCCCCAGCATTTT. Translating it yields CAWSTGQPQHF.